The 32 T cell receptor beta chains presented below share a single source sample, sequenced in a study of T cells in women clearing cervical HPV infection. Some clones are missing from TCRdb's copy, which holds only in-frame ones; the method was immunoSEQ multiplex PCR. The listing records tens of thousands of clones. The sample consisted of blood buffy coat. The receptors were sampled from a woman between 18 and 70 years old with a cervical HPV16 infection that either progressed to CIN3+ or cleared (not recorded which).

Details on this clone: The read stops 3 residues short of the end of the CDR3; the missing end is completed from the germline J gene. V usage is TRBV5-1 and J usage is TRBJ2-1, with 7 bases aligning to TRBD1. J was trimmed by 8 bases and V by 6 bases; bases with no gene match: 8. Germline values: CDR1 SGHRS, CDR2 YFSETQ. This CDR3 has 13 amino acids. The CDR3 DNA, read in part, is TGCGCCAGCACCCTGACAGGGTCGTATGAG. It is translated as CASTLTGSYE. The entire CDR3 reads CASTLTGSYEQFF. The whole variable domain, remainder taken from reference TRBV5-1 and TRBJ2-1, is KAGVTQTPRYLIKTRGQQVTLSCSPISGHRSVSWYQQTPGQGLQFLFEYFSETQRNKGNFPGRFSGRQFSNSRSEMNVSTLELGDSALYLCASTLTGSYEQFFGPGTRLTVL.

Note on this clone: The CDR3 end falls 3 residues outside the read, so it is completed with the germline J gene. The V call is TRBV18, the J call TRBJ2-3, with D unresolved. CDR3 length: 14 residues. Germline CDR1 is KGHSH and CDR2 is LQKENI. V shed 4 bases and J shed 4 bases, with 12 bases lying between them. The CDR3 protein is CASSLAELADTQYF. The CDR3 bases that were read are TGTGCCAGCTCACTCGCGGAGTTGGCAGATACG.

A word on this clone: The CDR3 end is not reached by the read, which stops 3 residues before it; the germline J gene fills it in. The rearrangement joins TRBV6-1 to TRBJ2-2, with a weak D call TRBD1 (6 bases). The germline CDR1 and CDR2 sequences are MNHNS and SASEGT. Trimming pared 2 bases from V and 1 base from J, leaving 11 bases between. This CDR3 region has 16 residues. CDR3 DNA, as far as it was read: TGTGCCAGCAGTGAAAGGGGGACAAGGAACACCGGGGAG. Its protein is CASSERGTRNTGE. The CDR3 in its entirety is CASSERGTRNTGELFF.

A word on this clone: The DNA ends 3 residues before the CDR3 does, and the rest of the CDR3 is filled in from the germline J gene. The chain combines TRBV10-2 with TRBJ1-1; TRBD1 matches 8 bases. CDR1 WSHSY and CDR2 SAAADI come from the germline V gene. The J segment lost 0 bases and the V segment lost 2 bases, leaving 5 bases of the junction unmatched. The CDR3 consists of 16 residues. This CDR3 reads CASSEIWGQVNTEAFF. Incomplete CDR3 DNA: TGCGCCAGCAGTGAGATCTGGGGACAGGTGAACACTGAA.

The CDR3: CSASQIGRGGTEAFF. The sequenced CDR3 bases are TGCAGTGCTAGCCAAATTGGGCGGGGCGGCACTGAA. The V call is TRBV20-1, the J call TRBJ1-1; a possible D gene is TRBD1 (5 bases). The missing CDR3 end, 3 residues past where the read stops, is filled in from the germline J gene. V shed 3 bases and J shed 4 bases, with 18 bases lying between them. Germline CDR1 is DFQATT and CDR2 is SNEGSKA (reference sequence). The CDR3 length is 15 residues.

To note about this clone: The read ends 3 residues early relative to the CDR3; the germline J gene fills the gap. V gene TRBV7-9 combines with J gene TRBJ1-2; D is uncertain. The CDR3 has 13 amino acids. Germline V gene lookup returns CDR1 SEHNR and CDR2 FQNEAQ (reference sequence). The sequenced part of the CDR3 DNA is TGTGCCAGCAGCTTAGTACTCATCGGGGAC. Translation gives CASSLVLIGD. The full CDR3 reads CASSLVLIGDYTF.

For this clone: The read falls 3 residues short of the CDR3 end, and the missing part is taken from the germline J gene. Other DNA variants within this sample encode the same CDR3. This sequence joins TRBV6-1 and TRBJ1-4; 7 nucleotides match TRBD1. CDR1 is MNHNS, CDR2 SASEGT, per germline. The ends lost 2 bases at V and 8 bases at J; junction bases unmatched: 11. The CDR3 contains 16 residues. The CDR3: CASSEFWSGGGEKLFF. The part of the CDR3 DNA that was read is TGTGCCAGCAGTGAATTCTGGTCAGGGGGAGGGGAAAAA.

On this clone itself: The read ends 3 residues before the CDR3 terminus; that terminus is restored from the germline J gene. The chain employs TRBV18 and TRBJ2-7, with 7 bases aligning to TRBD1. The CDR3 is 16 residues long. The germline V gene encodes CDR1 KGHSH and CDR2 LQKENI. The J segment lost 0 bases and the V segment lost 2 bases, leaving 7 bases of the junction unmatched. The CDR3 bases that were read are TGTGCCAGCTCACCAGGAGGACAGGCATTCTCCTACGAG. Its translation: CASSPGGQAFSYE. The entire CDR3 is CASSPGGQAFSYEQYF.

To note about this clone: The germline gene is not matched at one end of the junction; a read error may be the cause. The read ends 3 residues before the CDR3 terminus; that terminus is restored from the germline J gene. The V and J genes are TRBV7-7 and TRBJ2-3; D is perhaps TRBD2 (6 bases). In germline, CDR1 is SSHAT, CDR2 FNYEAQ (reference sequence). The CDR3 covers 16 residues. The CDR3 loop reads CASSPSLGGSTDTQYF. The sequenced part of the CDR3 DNA is TGTGCTAGCAGCCCGAGTTTGGGGGGAAGCACAGATACG.

Concerning this clone itself: The missing CDR3 end, 3 residues past where the read stops, is filled in from the germline J gene. The chain has TRBV2 and TRBJ1-1; D uncertain. This CDR3 is 14 amino acids long. CDR1 and CDR2 (germline): SNHLY, FYNNEI. V lost 1 base and J lost 0, with 6 bases in between. The CDR3 loop reads CASSEVAVNTEAFF. CDR3 bases read: TGTGCCAGCAGTGAAGTGGCGGTGAACACTGAA.

Concerning this clone: Sequencing ends 3 residues short of the CDR3 end; the germline J gene provides the rest. V is TRBV10-3 and J is TRBJ2-4; D may be TRBD1 (5 bases). The germline V gene has CDR1 ENHRY and CDR2 SYGVKD. With 4 bases removed from V and 5 bases from J, the gap between germline ends came to 15 bases. The length of the CDR3 is 15 residues. CDR3: CAISVGSTGENIQYF. Incomplete CDR3 DNA: TGTGCCATCAGTGTTGGTAGTACAGGAGAAAACATT.

A word on this clone: The read ends 3 residues shy of where the CDR3 ends; the end is completed using the germline J gene. The V call is TRBV7-2, the J call TRBJ2-7, with 8 bases lining up with TRBD1. The CDR3 is 15 amino acids. CDR1 is SGHTA, CDR2 FQGNSA, per germline. J lost 3 bases, V lost 3 bases, and 7 bases had no gene match. The CDR3 protein is CASSFGQGAFYEQYF. The CDR3 DNA, read in part, is TGTGCCAGCAGCTTCGGTCAGGGGGCGTTCTACGAG.

The CDR3 reads CASSLSQVYGYTF. Partial CDR3 DNA: TGTGCCAGCAGCTTATCCCAGGTCTATGGC. This chain uses TRBV7-9 with TRBJ1-2; D is uncertain. The read ends 3 residues before the CDR3 terminus; that terminus is restored from the germline J gene. Between the trimmed V and J ends, which lost 2 bases and 4 bases, there was a span of 8 bases. The CDR3 spans 13 residues. Germline V gene sequence: CDR1 SEHNR, CDR2 FQNEAQ (reference sequence).

A remark on this clone: With the read ending 3 residues before the CDR3 end, the germline J gene is used to fill in that end. The chain uses TRBV16 and TRBJ1-1; D is unclear. Germline values: CDR1 KGHSY, CDR2 FQNENV. Trimming pared 2 bases from V and 4 bases from J, leaving 11 bases between. There are 14 residues in the CDR3. The CDR3: CASSQEITATEAFF. CDR3 bases read: TGTGCCAGCAGCCAAGAAATTACAGCCACTGAA.

As to this clone: The read finishes 3 residues shy of the CDR3 end, and the germline J gene is used to complete it. V is TRBV7-6 and J is TRBJ2-1, with TRBD1 matching over 11 bases. The V gene end was trimmed by 4 bases and the J gene end by 8 bases; junction bases not matched to a gene: 4. CDR1 and CDR2 (germline): SGHVS, FNYEAQ. There are 14 residues in the CDR3. Incomplete CDR3 DNA: TGTGCCAGCAGCTCACTGGGACAGGGGGATGAG. Amino acid sequence: CASSSLGQGDE. The full-length CDR3 reads as CASSSLGQGDEQFF. Together with reference TRBV7-6 and TRBJ2-1, the CDR3 gives the full variable domain: GAGVSQSPRYKVTKRGQDVALRCDPISGHVSLYWYRQALGQGPEFLTYFNYEAQQDKSGLPNDRFSAERPEGSISTLTIQRTEQRDSAMYRCASSSLGQGDEQFFGPGTRLTVL.

Remarks on this clone: The read gets to within 3 residues of the CDR3 end, and the germline J gene fills in the rest. This chain uses TRBV4-1 with TRBJ2-5; TRBD2 matches 8 bases. Trimming at V came to 0 bases and at J to 5 bases, leaving 11 bases not matched to a gene. This CDR3 spans 17 amino acids. Germline CDR1 MGHRA, CDR2 YSYEKL. The CDR3 DNA, read in part, is TGCGCCAGCAGCCAAGATCAGGGAGCGGGAGAGGGTGAGACC. Amino acids: CASSQDQGAGEGET. The CDR3 in full is CASSQDQGAGEGETQYF.

Notes on this clone: The read finishes 3 residues shy of the CDR3 end, and the germline J gene is used to complete it. The chain couples TRBV7-3 to TRBJ2-2; D unresolved. CDR3 length: 14 amino acids. Trimming removed 0 bases from V and 4 bases from J, with 6 bases in between. Germline V lookup: CDR1 SGHTA, CDR2 FQGTGA. CDR3 region: CASSLTGGTGELFF. The covered CDR3 bases are TGTGCCAGCAGCTTAACAGGTGGCACCGGGGAG.

Regarding this clone: The read ends 3 residues before the CDR3 terminus; that terminus is restored from the germline J gene. The V call is TRBV20-1, the J call TRBJ1-1; D is unresolved. This CDR3 has 11 residues. Germline V gene lookup returns CDR1 DFQATT and CDR2 SNEGSKA (reference sequence). Trimming took off 6 bases at V and 1 base at J, with 6 bases between the two ends. CDR3 region: CSAKKNTEAFF. The covered CDR3 bases are TGCAGTGCCAAAAAGAACACTGAA.

Concerning this clone: The read terminates 3 residues ahead of where the CDR3 ends, so the germline J gene completes it. The rearrangement uses TRBV20-1 and TRBJ2-7; perhaps TRBD2 as D (6 bases). Germline CDR1 is DFQATT and CDR2 is SNEGSKA (reference sequence). V lost 6 bases, J lost 0 bases, and 21 bases lay in between. The CDR3 is made up of 16 amino acids. CDR3 residues: CSAQLTIGTDSYEQYF. CDR3 DNA (partial): TGCAGTGCGCAACTGACCATCGGGACTGACTCCTACGAG.

A remark on this clone: The read is 3 residues too short to cover the CDR3 end, so that end is filled in from the germline J gene. V usage is TRBV19 and J usage is TRBJ1-4, with TRBD1 as a possible D gene (5 bases). The length of the CDR3 is 16 residues. The germline V gene has CDR1 LNHDA and CDR2 SQIVND (reference sequence). CDR3 bases read: TGTGCCACCCCCCTTTCCGGGGGACGGAGAATGAAAGGA. Translating it yields CATPLSGGRRMKG. The entire CDR3 reads CATPLSGGRRMKGLFF.

Concerning this clone itself: The read halts 3 residues ahead of the CDR3 end, with the missing end drawn from the germline J gene. The V gene is TRBV30, the J gene TRBJ1-2, with a possible D match to TRBD1 (5 bases). Germline V lookup: CDR1 GTSNPN, CDR2 SVGIG (reference sequence). CDR3 length equals 15 residues. V was clipped by 3 bases and J by 4 bases, with 18 bases between them. The CDR3 spells CAWSGRQKLAYGYTF. The CDR3 DNA, read in part, is TGTGCCTGGAGCGGCAGACAGAAGTTAGCCTATGGC. Supplemented by reference TRBV30 and TRBJ1-2, the full variable domain reads SQTIHQWPATLVQPVGSPLSLECTVEGTSNPNLYWYRQAAGRGLQLLFYSVGIGQISSEVPQNLSASRPQDRQFILSSKKLLLSDSGFYLCAWSGRQKLAYGYTFGSGTRLTVV.

In the case of this clone: The read finishes 3 residues shy of the CDR3 end, and the germline J gene is used to complete it. The chain has TRBV5-1 and TRBJ1-4; tentatively, D is TRBD1 (5 bases). Trimming left V 5 bases short and J 3 bases short, with 8 bases between. CDR3 length: 13 amino acids. Germline values: CDR1 SGHRS, CDR2 YFSETQ. The DNA read from the CDR3 is TGCGCCAGCAGAGGGACTTCTAATGAAAAA. Its protein product is CASRGTSNEK. The entire CDR3 protein reads CASRGTSNEKLFF.

Concerning this clone itself: The junction and the germline gene differ at one end; a read error may be behind it. Sequencing ends 3 residues short of the CDR3 end; the germline J gene provides the rest. The chain recombines TRBV11-2 with TRBJ2-5; 9 nucleotides line up with TRBD1. This CDR3 comprises 15 residues. Germline CDR1 and CDR2: SGHAT and FQNNGV. The CDR3 sequence: CTSSLNRGLGETQYF. Partial CDR3 DNA: TGTACCAGCAGCCTCAACAGGGGGCTAGGAGAGACC.

With regard to this clone: The read terminates 3 residues before the CDR3 end, so the remaining end is supplied by the germline J gene. The rearrangement uses TRBV7-8 and TRBJ1-5, with a possible D match to TRBD1 (5 bases). Germline CDR1 is SGHVS and CDR2 is FQNEAQ. V dropped 4 bases and J dropped 4 bases, with 20 bases sitting between them. The CDR3 is 17 amino acids. The CDR3 is CASSYLARGRDNQPQHF. The covered CDR3 bases are TGTGCCAGCAGCTACTTGGCTCGTGGCAGGGATAATCAGCCC.

With respect to this clone: With the read ending 3 residues before the CDR3 end, the germline J gene is used to fill in that end. This chain connects TRBV7-9 to TRBJ1-6; 10 nucleotides align to TRBD1. V dropped 3 bases and J dropped 10; count of bases not matched to a gene: 3. CDR1 and CDR2 (germline): SEHNR, FQNEAQ (reference sequence). The CDR3 has 14 residues. CDR3 loop: CASSFGTGVSPLHF. CDR3 DNA, as far as it was read: TGTGCCAGCAGCTTTGGGACAGGGGTCTCACCC.

Points on this clone: With the read ending 3 residues before the CDR3 end, the germline J gene is used to fill in that end. The gene calls are TRBV7-2 and TRBJ2-7, with 7 bases that match TRBD1. The CDR3 totals 14 residues. Germline V gives CDR1 SGHTA, CDR2 FQGNSA. J gave up 5 bases and V 4 bases, and 8 bases lay outside the gene matches. CDR3 DNA, as far as it was read: TGTGCCAGCAGCTCCAGGGGGACAGTCAACGAG. Its translation is CASSSRGTVNE. The whole CDR3 protein is CASSSRGTVNEQYF.

About this clone: The sequenced fragment ends 3 residues before the CDR3 boundary, so the rest is inferred from the germline J gene. V gene TRBV20-1 combines with J gene TRBJ2-1, with D perhaps TRBD2 (5 bases). The CDR3 has 13 residues. Germline CDR1 is DFQATT and CDR2 is SNEGSKA (reference sequence). With 3 bases removed from V and 9 bases from J, the gap between germline ends came to 15 bases. CDR3 region: CSASAGPGFEQFF. The part of the CDR3 DNA that was read is TGCAGTGCTAGTGCCGGTCCGGGGTTTGAG.

About this clone itself: The read stops 3 residues short of the end of the CDR3; the missing end is completed from the germline J gene. The chain joins TRBV20-1 to TRBJ2-2; no definite D call. CDR1 is DFQATT and CDR2 is SNEGSKA in the germline V gene (reference sequence). This CDR3 comprises 11 residues. V dropped 5 bases and J dropped 3 bases, with 4 bases sitting between them. CDR3 region: CSARDTGELFF. The part of the CDR3 DNA that was read is TGCAGTGCTCGGGACACCGGGGAG.

As regards this clone: The read is 3 residues too short to cover the CDR3 end, so that end is filled in from the germline J gene. The genes are TRBV7-9 and TRBJ2-7; TRBD2 matches at 11 bases. Per germline, CDR1 SEHNR and CDR2 FQNEAQ (reference sequence). The CDR3 has 15 amino acids. Trimming removed 5 bases from V and 2 bases from J; junction bases left unmatched: 5. This chain's CDR3 is CASSRGTSGAYEQYF. The sequenced part of the CDR3 DNA is TGTGCCAGCAGCAGAGGGACTAGCGGAGCCTACGAG.

Here the CDR3 reads CASSYARGYGYTF. The sequenced CDR3 bases are TGTGCCAGCAGCTACGCCCGAGGCTATGGC. The rearrangement links TRBV7-2 to TRBJ1-2, with D hard to call. The observed sequence ends 3 residues before the CDR3 terminus, with the missing tail filled in from the germline J gene. CDR3 length: 13 amino acids. Germline CDR1 is SGHTA and CDR2 is FQGNSA. V gave up 4 bases and J gave up 4 bases, with 10 bases separating them.

With respect to this clone: Coverage ceases 3 residues before the CDR3 finishes, and the germline J gene fills in the end. The chain recombines TRBV5-1 with TRBJ1-6; D gene ambiguous. Germline CDR1 reads SGHRS; CDR2 reads YFSETQ. The length of the CDR3 is 15 residues. V was clipped by 5 bases and J by 0 bases, with 9 bases between them. CDR3 residues: CASSYSISYNSPLHF. The sequenced CDR3 bases are TGCGCCAGCAGTTACTCCATCTCCTATAATTCACCC.

Note on this clone: Read coverage stops 3 residues before the CDR3 terminus; the germline J gene supplies the remainder. The chain couples TRBV7-2 to TRBJ1-2; 7 bases are shared with TRBD1. V was clipped by 4 bases and J by 3 bases; unmatched bases: 8. The CDR3 contains 15 residues. Germline loops: CDR1 SGHTA, CDR2 FQGNSA. This CDR3 is CASSSGGGLHYGYTF. The covered CDR3 bases are TGTGCCAGCAGCTCGGGAGGGGGCCTGCACTATGGC.